This TCR beta chain was captured by sequencing in a study of T cells expressing NK-cell markers. Study details: One of the eight sequenced donors was seronegative, whereas the other seven were HCMV-seropositive.

Details on this clonotype: Its antigen is as yet unknown.

Study conclusions and caveats: Dominant NKG2C+ clonotypes were found to form about 1.0-7.5% of CD8+ T cells in roughly 6 donors.

Scientists made TCR beta cDNA using 5'RACE template switching with UMIs. No DNA is given; TCRdb re-called the 5' RACE reads and lists each CDR3 protein once. The sample has about 260,000 distinct CDR3 sequences. This CDR3 is 13 amino acids long. Germline CDR1 reads LGHNA; CDR2 reads YNFKEQ. Sequenced material: blood T cells: a sorted CD56 or NKG2C T cell subset, CD4+ or CD8+ T cells, or bulk PBMC T cells (not recorded which). The receptor's source is a man younger than 35 in good health. This sequence joins TRBV4-2 and TRBJ2-7; TCRdb's assignment of TRBD1 cannot be checked, as there is no DNA. The CDR3 loop reads CASSPRVRDEQYF.